This T cell receptor (beta chain) derives from a study of CD8 T cells in ankylosing spondylitis. Findings of the study overall: Previous work reported some of these motif variants in the synovial fluid and blood of reactive arthritis. Disease-associated clones were reportedly significantly overrepresented in matched ankylosing spondylitis synovial fluid.

TCRdb recomputed calls from the 5' RACE reads with MiXCR, one row per CDR3 protein. The sample shows over 130,000 distinct CDR3 sequences, around two fifths of them seen only once. Germline CDR1 is SEHNR and CDR2 is FQNEAQ (reference sequence). The CDR3 sequence is 13 residues long. Trimming took 4 bases from V and 2 from J, leaving 9 bases between them. In this sample, this clonotype turned up many times. Its target is not known. J is TRBJ2-7 and V is TRBV7-9; D not resolved. The receptor was isolated from a male donor with ankylosing spondylitis. The sequencing sample was made of synovial fluid, either unsorted or a sorted T cell fraction (not recorded which). The chain's CDR3 is CASSSTEAYEQYF. The CDR3 coding sequence is TGTGCCAGCAGCTCCACTGAGGCCTACGAGCAGTACTTC.